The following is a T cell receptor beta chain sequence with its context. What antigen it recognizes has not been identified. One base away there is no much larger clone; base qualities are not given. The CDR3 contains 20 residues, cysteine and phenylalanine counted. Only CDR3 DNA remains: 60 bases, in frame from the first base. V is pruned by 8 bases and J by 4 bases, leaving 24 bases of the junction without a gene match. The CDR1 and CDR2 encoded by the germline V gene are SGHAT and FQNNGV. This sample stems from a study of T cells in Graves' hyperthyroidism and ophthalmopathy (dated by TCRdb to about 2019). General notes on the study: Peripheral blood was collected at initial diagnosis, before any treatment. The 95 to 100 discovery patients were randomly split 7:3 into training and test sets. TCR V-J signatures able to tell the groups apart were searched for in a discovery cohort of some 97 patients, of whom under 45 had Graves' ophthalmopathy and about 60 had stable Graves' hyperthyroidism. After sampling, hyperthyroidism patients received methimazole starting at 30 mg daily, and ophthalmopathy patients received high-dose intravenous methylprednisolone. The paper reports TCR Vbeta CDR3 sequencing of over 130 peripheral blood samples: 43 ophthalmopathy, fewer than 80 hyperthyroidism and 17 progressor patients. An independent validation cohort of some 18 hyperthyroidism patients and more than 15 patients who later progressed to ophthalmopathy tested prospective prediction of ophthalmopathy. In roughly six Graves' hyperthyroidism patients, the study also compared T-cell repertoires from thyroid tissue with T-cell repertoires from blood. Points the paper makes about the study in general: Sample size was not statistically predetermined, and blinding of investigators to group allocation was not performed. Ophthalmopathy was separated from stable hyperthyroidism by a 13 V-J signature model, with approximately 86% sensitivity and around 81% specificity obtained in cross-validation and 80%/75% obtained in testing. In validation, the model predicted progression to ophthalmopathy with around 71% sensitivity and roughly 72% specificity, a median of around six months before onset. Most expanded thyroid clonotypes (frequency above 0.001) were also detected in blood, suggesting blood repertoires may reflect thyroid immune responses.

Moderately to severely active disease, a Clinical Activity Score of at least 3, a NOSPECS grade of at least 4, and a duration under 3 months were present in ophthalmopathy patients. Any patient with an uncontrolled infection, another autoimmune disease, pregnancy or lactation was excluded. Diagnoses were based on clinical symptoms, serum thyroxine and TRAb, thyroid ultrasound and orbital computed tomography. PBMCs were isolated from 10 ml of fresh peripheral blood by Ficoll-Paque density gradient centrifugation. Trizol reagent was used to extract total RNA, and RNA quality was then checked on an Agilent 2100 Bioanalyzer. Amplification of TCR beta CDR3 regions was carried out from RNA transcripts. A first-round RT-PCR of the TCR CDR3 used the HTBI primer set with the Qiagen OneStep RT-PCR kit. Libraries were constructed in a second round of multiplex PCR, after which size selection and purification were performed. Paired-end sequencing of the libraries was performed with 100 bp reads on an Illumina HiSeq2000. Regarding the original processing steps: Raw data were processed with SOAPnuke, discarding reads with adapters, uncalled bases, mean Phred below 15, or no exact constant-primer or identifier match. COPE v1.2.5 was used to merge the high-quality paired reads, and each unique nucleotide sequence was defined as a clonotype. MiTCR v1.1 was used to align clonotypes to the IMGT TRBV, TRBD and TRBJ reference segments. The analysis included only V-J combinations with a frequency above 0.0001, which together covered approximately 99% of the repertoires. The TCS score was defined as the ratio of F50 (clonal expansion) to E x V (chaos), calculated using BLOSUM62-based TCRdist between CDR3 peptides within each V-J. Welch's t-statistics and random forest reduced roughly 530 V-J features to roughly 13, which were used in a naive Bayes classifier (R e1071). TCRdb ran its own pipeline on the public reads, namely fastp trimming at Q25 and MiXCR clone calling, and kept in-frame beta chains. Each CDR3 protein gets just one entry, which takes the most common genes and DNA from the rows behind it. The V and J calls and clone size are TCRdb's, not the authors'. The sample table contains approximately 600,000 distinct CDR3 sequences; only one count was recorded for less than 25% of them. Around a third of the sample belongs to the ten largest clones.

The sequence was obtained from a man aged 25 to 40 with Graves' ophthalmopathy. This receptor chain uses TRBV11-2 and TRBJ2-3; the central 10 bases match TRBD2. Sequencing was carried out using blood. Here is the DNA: TGTGCCAGCTCCTCGGGGGGTAAAGGGAGCGGGAGGGCCGAAGCAGATACGCAGTATTTT. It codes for CASSSGGKGSGRAEADTQYF. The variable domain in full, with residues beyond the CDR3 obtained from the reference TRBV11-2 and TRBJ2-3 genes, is EAGVAQSPRYKIIEKRQSVAFWCNPISGHATLYWYQQILGQGPKLLIQFQNNGVVDDSQLPKDRFSAERLKGVDSTLKIQPAKLEDSAVYLCASSSGGKGSGRAEADTQYFGPGTRLTVL.